Listed below are T cell receptor beta chains from one sample, sequenced in a study of T cell clones after liver transplantation. Sequenced by immunoSEQ multiplex PCR; TCRdb stores in-frame clones only, minus some. This table holds roughly 100,000 clones, around 84% found once. Sequenced here: CD4+ T cells from blood, sampled approximately 43 months after liver transplant. These TCRs come from a human patient who received a liver transplant. Some T cells may have come from the graft donor. Both conserved end residues are part of each CDR3. D genes are given only for firm matches. Rows give clone size only sometimes, using once, few, many, or a class for an expanded clone.

d_call	v_call	j_call	cdr3_length	clone_size	cdr3_aa	cdr3_nt
-	TRBV7-2	TRBJ2-3	12	-	CASSILRDTQYF	TGTGCCAGCAGCATACTTAGGGATACGCAGTATTTT
-	TRBV14	TRBJ2-3	17	-	CASSPLAPGLSTDTQYF	TGTGCCAGCAGCCCCCTAGCGCCAGGGCTTAGCACAGATACGCAGTATTTT
-	TRBV30	TRBJ1-6	13	-	CAWGQSLDSPLHF	TGTGCCTGGGGACAAAGCCTGGACTCACCCCTCCACTTT
TRBD1	TRBV27	TRBJ1-4	14	-	CASSTRTGDEKLFF	TGTGCCAGCAGTACTAGGACAGGCGATGAAAAACTGTTTTTT
TRBD2	TRBV5-4	TRBJ2-1	14	-	CASSSAVLAGKVFF	TGTGCCAGCAGCTCGGCCGTACTAGCGGGAAAGGTGTTCTTC
-	TRBV5-5	TRBJ2-5	14	-	CASSFGGAQETQYF	TGTGCCAGCAGCTTCGGAGGAGCCCAAGAGACCCAGTACTTC
TRBD2	TRBV28	TRBJ2-3	14	-	CAISGLAGADTQYF	TGTGCCATATCGGGACTAGCGGGAGCAGATACGCAGTATTTT
-	TRBV18	TRBJ2-7	13	-	CASSPPGGYEQYF	TGTGCCAGCTCACCACCAGGGGGTTACGAGCAGTACTTC
-	TRBV4-3	TRBJ1-2	15	-	CASSQRTDYRYGYTF	TGCGCCAGCAGCCAAAGGACAGACTATCGTTATGGCTACACCTTC
-	TRBV6-1	TRBJ1-5	13	-	CASSPRGNQPQHF	TGTGCCAGCAGTCCCAGGGGTAATCAGCCCCAGCATTTT
-	TRBV28	TRBJ1-2	14	many	CASSLNSWDYGYTF	TGTGCCAGCAGTTTAAACTCCTGGGACTATGGCTACACCTTC
TRBD1	TRBV19	TRBJ1-2	15	-	CASSLPDRAGYGYTF	TGTGCCAGTAGTCTCCCGGACAGGGCGGGCTATGGCTACACCTTC
TRBD2	TRBV15	TRBJ2-3	17	few	CATSRELAGAGTDTQYF	TGTGCCACCAGCAGAGAACTAGCGGGGGCAGGCACAGATACGCAGTATTTT
TRBD1	TRBV7-9	TRBJ2-1	17	-	CASSPTEGQGTYNEQFF	TGTGCCAGCAGCCCGACCGAGGGACAGGGGACCTACAATGAGCAGTTCTTC
TRBD1	TRBV11-2	TRBJ1-1	15	-	CASSFPGQGTTEAFF	TGTGCCAGCAGCTTTCCGGGACAGGGAACCACTGAAGCTTTCTTT
TRBD2	TRBV5-1	TRBJ2-5	16	-	CASSPAGTSGKETQYF	TGCGCCAGCAGCCCGGCTGGGACTAGCGGAAAAGAGACCCAGTACTTC